A single sample is the source of the 29 T cell receptor beta chains below, sequenced in a study of regulatory T cells in long-lasting Graves disease. Time point in this sample: persistent/refractory GD, antithyroid drugs over 5 years with positive TRAb. Preparation of the TCR library used RNA extracted from PBMCs. Library construction for TCR beta used iRepertoire HTBI primers and Arm-PCR of CDR3 regions. TCRdb re-derived calls from the multiplex PCR reads in MiXCR, one entry per CDR3 protein. The sample consists of a few hundred thousand distinct CDR3 sequences, 23% of them appearing once. The starting material was peripheral blood mononuclear cells (PBMCs), obtained when the disease was refractory, from a patient treated with antithyroid drugs. Every receptor here comes from a female donor with Graves disease.

This clonotype was recorded many times. The chain has TRBV2 and TRBJ2-2; D gene uncertain. V lost 0 bases, J lost 3 bases, and 8 bases lay in between. Germline CDR1 is SNHLY and CDR2 is FYNNEI. This CDR3 region has 15 residues. CDR3 amino acids: CASSEASGDTGELFF. The CDR3 DNA is TGTGCCAGCAGTGAAGCATCAGGAGACACCGGGGAGCTGTTTTTT.

This clonotype was picked up many times. The chain links TRBV28 to TRBJ2-7; D gene unclear. The CDR3 covers 13 residues. V was cut by 5 bases and J by 2 bases, with 10 bases left in between. Germline CDR1 is MDHEN and CDR2 is SYDVKM. The CDR3 loop is CASSRHHPYEQYF. CDR3 in DNA: TGTGCCAGCAGTCGACACCACCCCTACGAGCAGTACTTC.

The chain combines TRBV7-9 with TRBJ2-5; tentatively, D is TRBD2 (5 bases). V was trimmed by 1 base and J by 7 bases, leaving 19 bases between them. Per germline, CDR1 SEHNR and CDR2 FQNEAQ (reference sequence). The CDR3 is 16 residues long. The DNA of the CDR3 is TGTGCCAGCAGCTTAGTGGGTCGGGAAGTCTTCGGGACCCAGTACTTC. Amino acid sequence: CASSLVGREVFGTQYF.

This clonotype was found many times. This chain connects TRBV28 to TRBJ1-3, with D tentatively TRBD1 (6 bases). Trimming removed 0 bases from V and 1 base from J, with 7 bases in between. Germline V CDR1 and CDR2: MDHEN, SYDVKM. This CDR3 comprises 15 residues. The DNA of the CDR3 is TGTGCCAGCAGTTTATGGCAGGGGTCTGGAAACACCATATATTTT. This translates into CASSLWQGSGNTIYF.

Concerning this clonotype itself: This sequence may be a read error, since a much larger clone differs from it by one base. J is TRBJ1-2 and V is TRBV11-2; the D gene is possibly TRBD1 (6 bases). Germline-derived CDR1 and CDR2 are SGHAT and FQNNGV. The CDR3 is 14 amino acids. This CDR3 is CASSFATGGYSYTF. The CDR3 nucleotides are TGTGCCAGCAGCTTCGCGACAGGCGGCTATAGCTACACCTTC.

This chain links TRBV5-5 with TRBJ1-5; the D is unclear. V was cut by 0 bases and J by 0 bases, with 10 bases left in between. CDR1 and CDR2 from the germline V gene are SGHKS and YYEKEE (reference sequence). This CDR3 is 16 amino acids long. The CDR3 bases are TGTGCCAGCAGCTTGGCCTCGACGCTTAGCAATCAGCCCCAGCATTTT. Protein product: CASSLASTLSNQPQHF.

The V gene is TRBV2, the J gene TRBJ2-7; D gene ambiguous. Germline CDR1 reads SNHLY; CDR2 reads FYNNEI. V lost 6 bases and J 2 bases, leaving 11 bases between the germline ends. The CDR3 contains 13 residues. DNA of the CDR3: TGTGCCAGCAGCCAAGAAAGAGCCTACGAGCAGTACTTC. This codes for CASSQERAYEQYF.

In its sample, this clonotype was seen a few times. This chain connects TRBV5-1 to TRBJ2-7, with 11 bases matching TRBD1. The CDR3 is made up of 15 amino acids. From germline, CDR1 is SGHRS and CDR2 YFSETQ. J lost 3 bases, V lost 0 bases, and 2 bases had no gene match. The CDR3, as DNA: TGCGCCAGCAGCTTGGAGGGGACAGGGGGCTACGAGCAGTACTTC. Its protein product is CASSLEGTGGYEQYF. The full variable domain, completed using reference TRBV5-1 and TRBJ2-7, is KAGVTQTPRYLIKTRGQQVTLSCSPISGHRSVSWYQQTPGQGLQFLFEYFSETQRNKGNFPGRFSGRQFSNSRSEMNVSTLELGDSALYLCASSLEGTGGYEQYFGPGTRLTVT.

The V call is TRBV30, the J call TRBJ1-5; D not certain. Trimming pared 0 bases from V and 4 bases from J, leaving 22 bases between. In germline, CDR1 is GTSNPN, CDR2 SVGIG (reference sequence). CDR3 length: 18 amino acids. CDR3: CAWSVKGSADRLNQPQHF. The CDR3 region has the DNA TGTGCCTGGAGTGTAAAAGGTTCGGCAGATCGGCTTAATCAGCCCCAGCATTTT. The whole variable domain, filled in from reference TRBV30 and TRBJ1-5, reads SQTIHQWPATLVQPVGSPLSLECTVEGTSNPNLYWYRQAAGRGLQLLFYSVGIGQISSEVPQNLSASRPQDRQFILSSKKLLLSDSGFYLCAWSVKGSADRLNQPQHFGDGTRLSIL.

This chain's CDR3 is CASSYSGGRPEGDNSPLHF. In DNA, the CDR3 is TGTGCCAGCAGCTACAGTGGGGGCAGGCCCGAAGGGGATAATTCACCCCTCCACTTT. The chain is built from TRBV6-1 and TRBJ1-6; perhaps TRBD1 as D (6 bases). V lost 6 bases and J lost 5, with 26 bases in between. CDR1 and CDR2 from the germline V gene are MNHNS and SASEGT. This CDR3 region has 19 residues.

J is TRBJ2-6 and V is TRBV6-1; D is perhaps TRBD1 or TRBD2 (6 bases each). Trimming removed 7 bases from V and 3 bases from J, with 13 bases in between. This CDR3 has 15 residues. Germline CDR1 reads MNHNS; CDR2 reads SASEGT. CDR3 coding DNA: TGTGCCAGCACCGGGGGCCTTGGTGGGGCCAACGTCCTGACTTTC. Translation gives CASTGGLGGANVLTF.

The table lists this clonotype with many counts. The V call is TRBV28, the J call TRBJ2-4; the D gene could be TRBD1 or TRBD2 (5 bases each). V gave up 6 bases and J gave up 3 bases, with 21 bases separating them. The CDR3 runs to 17 residues. Germline loops: CDR1 MDHEN, CDR2 SYDVKM. For the CDR3, the DNA is TGTGCCAGCAGCCCGGACTCAGGGATTGCTGGCAAAAACATTCAGTACTTC. Translating gives CASSPDSGIAGKNIQYF.

The CDR3, as DNA: TGTGCCAGCAGTACCTCCTGGGACTGGCGGGAGGAACAGGAGACCCAGTACTTC. Translation gives CASSTSWDWREEQETQYF. The chain employs TRBV6-1 and TRBJ2-5, with 8 bases lining up with TRBD2. V dropped 5 bases and J dropped 5; count of bases not matched to a gene: 19. The V gene's germline CDR1 is MNHNS and CDR2 SASEGT. The CDR3 covers 18 residues.

This clonotype was seen only a few times. The chain employs TRBV19 and TRBJ2-7; 8 positions agree with TRBD2. This CDR3 is 14 amino acids long. Trimming took 5 bases from V and 5 from J; bases not matched to a gene: 8. The germline V gene encodes CDR1 LNHDA and CDR2 SQIVND (reference sequence). This CDR3 reads CASSRGGRLHEQYF. CDR3 sequence (DNA): TGTGCCAGTAGTCGTGGCGGGAGGCTCCACGAGCAGTACTTC. Full variable domain (outside the CDR3, taken from reference TRBV19 and TRBJ2-7): DGGITQSPKYLFRKEGQNVTLSCEQNLNHDAMYWYRQDPGQGLRLIYYSQIVNDFQKGDIAEGYSVSREKKESFPLTVTSAQKNPTAFYLCASSRGGRLHEQYFGPGTRLTVT.

The chain links TRBV5-1 to TRBJ2-7, with 8 bases lining up with TRBD2. Per the germline V gene, CDR1 is SGHRS and CDR2 is YFSETQ. The ends lost 7 bases at V and 3 bases at J; junction bases unmatched: 9. This CDR3 is 14 amino acids long. The chain's CDR3 is CASGLAGLDYEQYF. As DNA, the CDR3 is TGCGCCAGCGGCCTAGCGGGCCTAGACTACGAGCAGTACTTC.

The chain carries TRBV30 and TRBJ2-7; possibly TRBD1 for D (5 bases). Trimming cost V 3 bases and J 0 bases, with 15 bases left between them. CDR1 is GTSNPN and CDR2 is SVGIG in the germline V gene (reference sequence). This CDR3 is built from 15 residues. This chain's CDR3 is CAWSPPGPYSYEQYF. DNA for the CDR3: TGTGCCTGGAGCCCCCCAGGGCCTTACTCCTACGAGCAGTACTTC.

This clonotype was observed a handful of times. This rearrangement joins TRBV27 to TRBJ1-1; 8 positions match TRBD1. Trimming removed 8 bases from V and 0 bases from J; junction bases left unmatched: 11. Germline CDR1 MNHEY, CDR2 SMNVEV (reference sequence). CDR3 size: 16 residues. DNA for the CDR3: TGTGCCAGCCGCTCCGAGACAGGGGTCATGAACACTGAAGCTTTCTTT. Translation gives CASRSETGVMNTEAFF.

This clonotype was counted at least ten times. The chain carries TRBV20-1 and TRBJ2-5, with unresolved D. Deletions cut 0 bases from V and 0 bases from J, with 17 bases between. The CDR3 has 17 residues. Germline lookup yields CDR1 DFQATT and CDR2 SNEGSKA (reference sequence). The CDR3 loop is CSARDITIQVYQETQYF. The CDR3 coding sequence is TGCAGTGCTAGAGACATCACAATTCAGGTGTACCAAGAGACCCAGTACTTC.

The V and J genes are TRBV12-3 or TRBV12-4 and TRBJ2-7; 14 bases agree with TRBD2. J lost 4 bases, V lost 5 bases, and 13 bases had no gene match. The CDR3 covers 18 residues. CDR3 nucleotide sequence: TGTGCCAGCAGTGCAGGGCCCGGGACTAGCGGGAGTTTTTACGAGCAGTACTTC. Translation gives CASSAGPGTSGSFYEQYF.

The chain has TRBV29-1 and TRBJ2-7, with 8 nucleotides matching TRBD1. CDR1 SQVTM and CDR2 ANQGSEA come from the germline V gene. The CDR3 consists of 15 residues. V lost 4 bases and J lost 2; bases outside the gene matches: 10. CDR3 amino acids: CSVVAGGVQTYEQYF. CDR3 coding DNA: TGCAGCGTTGTAGCAGGGGGCGTACAAACCTACGAGCAGTACTTC.

The chain has TRBV5-1 and TRBJ2-2, with D perhaps assigned TRBD1 or TRBD2 (6 bases each). The CDR3 covers 14 residues. V was pared by 1 base and J by 5 bases, with 9 bases between. CDR1 and CDR2 (germline): SGHRS, YFSETQ. The DNA of the CDR3 is TGCGCCAGCAGCTTGACGGGGGCGACCGGGGAGCTGTTTTTT. It yields the protein CASSLTGATGELFF.

This clonotype was counted only a few times. The V call is TRBV6-1, the J call TRBJ2-7; TRBD2 aligns across 8 bases. V dropped 10 bases and J dropped 4; count of bases not matched to a gene: 9. Germline CDR1 and CDR2: MNHNS and SASEGT. CDR3 length equals 13 residues. The DNA for the CDR3 is TGTGCCACGGAAGCGGGAGATCGGTACGAGCAGTACTTC. Its protein is CATEAGDRYEQYF.

The chain combines TRBV29-1 with TRBJ2-1; maybe TRBD2 (5 bases). The V end lost 2 bases, the J end lost 5 bases, and 13 bases lay between the germline ends. The V gene's germline CDR1 is SQVTM and CDR2 ANQGSEA. The CDR3 runs to 14 residues. Here the CDR3 DNA reads TGCAGCGTTGAACGTGTAGCGCCAGACAATGAGCAGTTCTTC. As protein: CSVERVAPDNEQFF.

The DNA for the CDR3 is TGTGCCAGCAGCAGTAAAGGGCTAGCGGGCATCTACGAGCAGTACTTC. This translates into CASSSKGLAGIYEQYF. The gene calls are TRBV7-9 and TRBJ2-7; TRBD2 agrees at 8 bases. Germline loops: CDR1 SEHNR, CDR2 FQNEAQ (reference sequence). The CDR3 loop spans 16 amino acids. V was clipped by 5 bases and J by 3 bases; unmatched bases: 12.

In this sample, this clonotype turned up a few times. The V and J genes are TRBV29-1 and TRBJ1-1; tentative D call: TRBD1 (5 bases). The ends were cut back, 4 bases at V and 4 bases at J, with 19 bases in the middle. The CDR3 runs to 15 residues. The V gene's germline CDR1 is SQVTM and CDR2 ANQGSEA. CDR3 sequence reads: CSVVEIGAAGTEAFF. The DNA for the CDR3 is TGCAGCGTTGTAGAAATCGGGGCCGCCGGCACTGAAGCTTTCTTT.

This clonotype occurred many times. J is TRBJ2-5 and V is TRBV6-2 or TRBV6-3; 11 positions match TRBD2. The germline V gene has CDR1 MNHEY and CDR2 SVGEGT. J gave up 4 bases and V 2 bases, and 0 bases lay outside the gene matches. CDR3 length equals 14 residues. CDR3 sequence: CASSYLAGGETQYF. The CDR3 DNA reads TGTGCCAGCAGTTACCTAGCGGGAGGAGAGACCCAGTACTTC.

The chain links TRBV7-7 to TRBJ2-5; 8 bases fit TRBD1. Germline-derived CDR1 and CDR2 are SSHAT and FNYEAQ (reference sequence). The CDR3 contains 20 residues. J gave up 4 bases and V 5 bases, and 24 bases lay outside the gene matches. CDR3 amino acids: CASSVRMSTTRTGKGETQYF. CDR3 DNA: TGTGCCAGCAGCGTCCGGATGTCGACTACGAGGACAGGGAAGGGAGAGACCCAGTACTTC.

V gene TRBV28 combines with J gene TRBJ2-4; D may match TRBD1 or TRBD2 (5 bases each). With 4 bases removed from V and 0 bases from J, the gap between germline ends came to 13 bases. The CDR3 length is 16 residues. Germline assignment: CDR1 MDHEN and CDR2 SYDVKM. The CDR3: CASSSPGTKAKNIQYF. The CDR3 DNA reads TGTGCCAGCAGTTCACCCGGGACGAAAGCCAAAAACATTCAGTACTTC. Combining the CDR3 with reference TRBV28 and TRBJ2-4 gives the whole variable domain DVKVTQSSRYLVKRTGEKVFLECVQDMDHENMFWYRQDPGLGLRLIYFSYDVKMKEKGDIPEGYSVSREKKERFSLILESASTNQTSMYLCASSSPGTKAKNIQYFGAGTRLSVL.

As to this clonotype: A much bigger clone sits one base away, suggesting this may be a read error. The chain employs TRBV12-3 or TRBV12-4 and TRBJ2-7; unclear D gene. This CDR3 contains 13 residues. The CDR3 is CASSQILTYGQYF. CDR3 nucleotides: TGTGCCAGCAGCCAGATCCTCACCTACGGGCAGTACTTC.